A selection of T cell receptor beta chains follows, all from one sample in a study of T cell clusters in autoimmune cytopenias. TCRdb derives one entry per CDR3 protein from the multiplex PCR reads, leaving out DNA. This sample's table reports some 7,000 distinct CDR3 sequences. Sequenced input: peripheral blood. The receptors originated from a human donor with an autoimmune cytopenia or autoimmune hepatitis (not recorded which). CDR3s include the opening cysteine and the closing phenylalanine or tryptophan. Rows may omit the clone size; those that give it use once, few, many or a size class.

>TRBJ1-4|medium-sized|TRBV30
CAWSPQATNEKLFF
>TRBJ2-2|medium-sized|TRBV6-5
CAIGTNSDTGELFF
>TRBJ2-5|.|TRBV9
CASSVASGEETQYF
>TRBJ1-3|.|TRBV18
CASSPKESAIYF
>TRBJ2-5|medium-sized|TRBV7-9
CASSPDRHKQETQYF
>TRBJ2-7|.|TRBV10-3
CAISERTEFGEQYF
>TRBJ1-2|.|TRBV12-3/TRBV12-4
CASSVPGQGHGCTF
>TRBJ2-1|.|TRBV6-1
CASSSAGGSYNEQFF
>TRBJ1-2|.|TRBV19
CASSIEGAGGYTF
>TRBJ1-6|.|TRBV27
CASSTLTGPVNNSPLHF
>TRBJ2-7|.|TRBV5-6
CASSLSALEQYF
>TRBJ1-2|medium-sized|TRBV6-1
CASSEGRWGYTF
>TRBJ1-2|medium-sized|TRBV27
CASSLKGRSNYGYTF
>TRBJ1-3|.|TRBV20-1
CSARDGGSGNTIYF
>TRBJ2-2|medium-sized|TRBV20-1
CSASAVTNGELFF
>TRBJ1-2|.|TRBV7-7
CASSLVLPVSRGIGYGYTF
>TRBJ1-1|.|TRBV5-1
CASSFRGPNTEAFF
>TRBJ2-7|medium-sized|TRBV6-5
CASSYSGRGLYEQYF
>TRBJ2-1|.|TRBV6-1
CASSASGSYNEQFF
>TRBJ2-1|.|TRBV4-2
CASSQDRVVSYNEQFF
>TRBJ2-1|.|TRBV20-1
CSARDLNRDSNEQFF
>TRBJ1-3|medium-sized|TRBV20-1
CSATSPKTANTIYF
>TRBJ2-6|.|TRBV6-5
CASRQRQGSGANVLTF
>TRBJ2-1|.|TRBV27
CASSKSGGYNEQFF
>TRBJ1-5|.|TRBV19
CASSVQNQPQHF
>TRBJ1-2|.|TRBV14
CASSTGGRGGYTF
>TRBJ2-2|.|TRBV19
CASSIDNSGLNTGELFF
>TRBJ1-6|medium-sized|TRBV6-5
CASSYTGAPLHF
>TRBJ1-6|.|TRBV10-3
CAISELEGGGNSPLHF
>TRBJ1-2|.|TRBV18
CASSPSDRGYGYTF
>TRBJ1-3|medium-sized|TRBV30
CAWNPYSGNTIYF
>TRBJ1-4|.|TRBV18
CASSPPGARGEKLFF
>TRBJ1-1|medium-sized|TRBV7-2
CASSSSAGQEAFF
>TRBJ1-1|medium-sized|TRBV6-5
CASSYLDRAFTEAFF
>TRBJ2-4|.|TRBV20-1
CSAPGGQFKNIQYF
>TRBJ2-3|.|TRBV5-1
CASGSGSGQGLTDTQYF
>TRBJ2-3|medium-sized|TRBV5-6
CASSLGDRVGPDTQYF
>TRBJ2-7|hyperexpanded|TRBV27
CASSPGTVIFYEQYF
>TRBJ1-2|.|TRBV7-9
CASSWGTGGNGYTF
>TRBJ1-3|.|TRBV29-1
CSGMASLERNTIYF
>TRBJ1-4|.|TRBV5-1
CASSHRGGTNEKLFF
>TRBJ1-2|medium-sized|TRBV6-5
CASSPPGTSNYGYTF
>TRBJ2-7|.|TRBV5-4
CASSPGGLTYEQYF
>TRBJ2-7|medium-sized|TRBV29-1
CSVVGGKNEQYF
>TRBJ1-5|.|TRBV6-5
CASGKQGSRQPQHF
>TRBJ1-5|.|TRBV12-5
CASGLGASGVWPQHF
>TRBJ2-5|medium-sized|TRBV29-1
CSATSFRTGGMETQYF
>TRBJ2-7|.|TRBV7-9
CASSLEVGGSSYEQYF
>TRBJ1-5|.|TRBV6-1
CASSGRTGGGYQPQHF
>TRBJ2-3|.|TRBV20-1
CSASDTDTQYF
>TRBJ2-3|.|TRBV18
CASSPLAGDTQYF
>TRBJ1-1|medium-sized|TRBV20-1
CSASGTANEAFF
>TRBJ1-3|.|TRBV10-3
CAIKTGHVGKTIYF
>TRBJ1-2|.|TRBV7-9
CASSWGTGTGPTGYTF
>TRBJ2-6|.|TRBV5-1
CASSLVQASGANVLTF
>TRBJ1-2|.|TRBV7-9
CASSWGTGTGGTNYGYTF
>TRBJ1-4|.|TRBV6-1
CASRLGQGAEEKLFF
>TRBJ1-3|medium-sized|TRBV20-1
CSASEGSGNTIYF
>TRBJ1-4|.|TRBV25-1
CASGLYNEKLFF
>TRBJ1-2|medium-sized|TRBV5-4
CASSLDGYGYTF